The 18 T cell receptor beta chains below come from one sample, sequenced in a study of shared clonotypes between healthy human individuals. Only in-frame clones appear in the TCRdb table, and some are missing; sequencing was by immunoSEQ multiplex PCR. The sample consists of around 2.5 million clones, roughly 93% of them appearing once. The sample taken for sequencing was naive CD4+ T cells from PBMCs. Subset noted: CD45RA+ positively selected. These receptor sequences come from a young man in good health. Some clones in this sample may be carry-over from other donors' samples.

The chain combines TRBV28 with TRBJ2-7; 8 bases are shared with TRBD2. CDR1 is MDHEN, CDR2 SYDVKM, per germline. J lost 4 bases, V lost 2 bases, and 4 bases had no gene match. The CDR3 consists of 14 residues. CDR3 bases: TGTGCCAGCAGTTTAGCTAGCGGGCTTTACGAGCAGTACTTC. Encoded protein: CASSLASGLYEQYF.

The CDR3 sequence: CASSRRGLETQYF. The CDR3 nucleotides are TGTGCCAGCAGCAGAAGGGGATTGGAGACCCAGTACTTC. V usage is TRBV7-2 and J usage is TRBJ2-5; tentatively, D is TRBD1 (5 bases). This CDR3 has 13 residues. Germline CDR1 reads SGHTA; CDR2 reads FQGNSA. V was clipped by 5 bases and J by 5 bases, with 12 bases between them.

V and J are TRBV12-5 and TRBJ2-3; TRBD2 matches at 8 bases. The germline gives CDR1 LGHNT, CDR2 FRNRAP. The CDR3 has 19 residues. Unmatched junction bases numbered 17, after V lost 1 base and J lost 5 bases. The chain's CDR3 is CASGLAPGLAGKVVDTQYF. The CDR3 DNA reads as TGTGCTAGTGGTTTGGCCCCTGGACTAGCAGGGAAGGTGGTAGATACGCAGTATTTT.

The genes are TRBV19 and TRBJ2-3, with 12 positions matching TRBD2. Trimming removed 6 bases from V and 2 bases from J; junction bases left unmatched: 6. The CDR3 is 16 residues long. CDR1 LNHDA and CDR2 SQIVND come from the germline V gene (reference sequence). In DNA form, the CDR3 reads TGTGCCAGTAGGAAGACTAGCGGGGGAACCACAGATACGCAGTATTTT. This translates into CASRKTSGGTTDTQYF.

The chain joins TRBV27 to TRBJ2-2; no clear D gene. The V end was cut by 7 bases, the J end by 2 bases, with 14 bases between. CDR3 size: 15 residues. Per the germline V gene, CDR1 is MNHEY and CDR2 is SMNVEV (reference sequence). The CDR3 DNA reads as TGTGCCAGCATCGCCCGGGCGGACAACACCGGGGAGCTGTTTTTT. This encodes CASIARADNTGELFF.

This clone occurred once. This chain links TRBV28 with TRBJ2-1; 9 bases map to TRBD2. CDR3 length: 16 residues. Germline V gene sequence: CDR1 MDHEN, CDR2 SYDVKM. V dropped 8 bases and J dropped 0; count of bases not matched to a gene: 8. The CDR3 DNA reads TGTGCCAGCTTAGGACTAGCGCCGAGCTCCTACAATGAGCAGTTCTTC. It is translated as CASLGLAPSSYNEQFF.

For this clone: This sample also contains other DNA sequences that code for the same CDR3. This CDR3 reads CASSLVRDTEAFF. In DNA form, the CDR3 reads TGTGCCAGCAGCTTAGTAAGGGACACTGAAGCTTTCTTT. The J gene is TRBJ1-1, the V gene TRBV7-2; no definite D call. This CDR3 has 13 residues. Germline V gene data show CDR1 as SGHTA and CDR2 as FQGNSA. Trimming cost V 1 base and J 3 bases, with 6 bases left between them.

Comments on this clone: Other DNA sequences from this sample encode an identical CDR3 as well. The genes are TRBV28 and TRBJ2-7; 7 nucleotides line up with TRBD1. The ends lost 5 bases at V and 2 bases at J; junction bases unmatched: 6. The CDR3 runs to 14 residues. The germline CDR1 and CDR2 sequences are MDHEN and SYDVKM. CDR3 residues: CASSPGTVPYEQYF. The CDR3 DNA reads as TGTGCCAGCAGTCCCGGGACAGTCCCCTACGAGCAGTACTTC.

The chain recombines TRBV10-3 with TRBJ2-2; D is unclear. Trimming removed 8 bases at V and 4 bases at J, with 23 bases between. Germline V gene sequence: CDR1 ENHRY, CDR2 SYGVKD. The CDR3 totals 17 residues. The CDR3 here is CAISPHGESGLTGELFF. As DNA, the CDR3 is TGTGCCATCTCCCCTCATGGTGAGTCCGGCCTCACCGGGGAGCTGTTTTTT.

CDR3 DNA sequence: TGTGCCAGCAGTTACCTCGCAGTCATCCCCCCTGGATATGGCTACACCTTC. Protein: CASSYLAVIPPGYGYTF. V usage is TRBV28 and J usage is TRBJ1-2; no clear D. The CDR3 sequence is 17 residues long. Per germline, CDR1 MDHEN and CDR2 SYDVKM. The V gene lost 4 bases and the J gene lost 5 bases, with 23 bases spanning the gap.

In regard to this clone: This CDR3 is also generated by other DNA sequences in the sample. The genes are TRBV7-9 and TRBJ2-1; D remains unclear. CDR3 length equals 14 residues. Germline V gene data show CDR1 as SEHNR and CDR2 as FQNEAQ (reference sequence). With 0 bases removed from V and 3 bases from J, the gap between germline ends came to 6 bases. CDR3 residues: CASSLAGSYNEQFF. CDR3 coding DNA: TGTGCCAGCAGCTTAGCGGGAAGCTACAATGAGCAGTTCTTC.

The gene calls are TRBV7-9 and TRBJ1-1; TRBD1 matches at 7 bases. CDR3 size: 15 residues. V shed 0 bases and J 5 bases; nucleotides not matched to a gene: 6. From germline, CDR1 is SEHNR and CDR2 FQNEAQ (reference sequence). CDR3 sequence: CASSLAGDRQTEAFF. The CDR3 DNA sequence: TGTGCCAGCAGCTTAGCGGGGGACAGACAAACTGAAGCTTTCTTT. The whole variable domain, filled in from reference TRBV7-9 and TRBJ1-1, reads DTGVSQNPRHKITKRGQNVTFRCDPISEHNRLYWYRQTLGQGPEFLTYFQNEAQLEKSRLLSDRFSAERPKGSFSTLEIQRTEQGDSAMYLCASSLAGDRQTEAFFGQGTRLTVV.

This chain connects TRBV7-2 to TRBJ1-5; tentatively, D is TRBD1 (6 bases). CDR1 SGHTA and CDR2 FQGNSA come from the germline V gene. The CDR3 has 13 amino acids. V gave up 5 bases and J gave up 7 bases, with 12 bases separating them. Here the CDR3 reads CASSPQRGQPQHF. The CDR3, as DNA: TGTGCCAGCAGCCCCCAGAGGGGGCAGCCCCAGCATTTT.

This clone appeared once. The CDR3 protein is CAFHRLAGVVDEQFF. In DNA, the CDR3 is TGTGCCTTCCATAGACTAGCGGGAGTTGTGGATGAGCAGTTCTTC. This sequence joins TRBV30 and TRBJ2-1; 12 nucleotides match TRBD2. Trimming cost V 7 bases and J 8 bases; bases outside gene matches: 12. Germline V lookup: CDR1 GTSNPN, CDR2 SVGIG (reference sequence). The CDR3 is made up of 15 amino acids. Full variable domain (outside the CDR3, taken from reference TRBV30 and TRBJ2-1): SQTIHQWPATLVQPVGSPLSLECTVEGTSNPNLYWYRQAAGRGLQLLFYSVGIGQISSEVPQNLSASRPQDRQFILSSKKLLLSDSGFYLCAFHRLAGVVDEQFFGPGTRLTVL.

As for this clone: Other DNA sequences within the sample encode an identical CDR3. The chain links TRBV5-1 to TRBJ2-7; a possible D gene is TRBD2 (5 bases). The CDR3 runs to 15 residues. Trimming took off 0 bases at V and 0 bases at J, with 10 bases between the two ends. Germline V gene sequence: CDR1 SGHRS, CDR2 YFSETQ. DNA for the CDR3: TGCGCCAGCAGCTTGGGTCTAGCAAGCTCCTACGAGCAGTACTTC. Protein: CASSLGLASSYEQYF.

Points on this clone: Other DNA sequences within the sample encode an identical CDR3. The CDR3 protein is CASSLGTGDQPQHF. The CDR3 DNA reads TGTGCCAGCAGCTTAGGGACAGGAGATCAGCCCCAGCATTTT. V gene TRBV5-4 combines with J gene TRBJ1-5, with 8 bases identical to TRBD1. The V gene's germline CDR1 is SGHNT and CDR2 YYREEE (reference sequence). Trimming at V came to 2 bases and at J to 5 bases, leaving 3 bases not matched to a gene. The CDR3 length is 14 residues.

The rearrangement joins TRBV5-1 to TRBJ1-1; 9 bases are a match to TRBD1. Per germline, CDR1 SGHRS and CDR2 YFSETQ. With V trimmed by 0 bases and J by 1 base, 10 bases remained unmatched. The CDR3 covers 18 residues. The CDR3 spells CASSLGFLDRGKNTEAFF. The CDR3 DNA sequence: TGCGCCAGCAGCTTGGGGTTCTTGGACAGGGGAAAGAACACTGAAGCTTTCTTT.

This clone was picked up one time. The DNA of the CDR3 is TGCGCCAGCAGCTTGGCCCCCGTCCTAGCGGGAGGGAGCTACGAGCAGTACTTC. Translated: CASSLAPVLAGGSYEQYF. The chain combines TRBV5-1 with TRBJ2-7, with TRBD2 matching 12 bases. V lost 0 bases and J lost 3; bases outside the gene matches: 10. The CDR3 runs to 18 residues. Germline V CDR1 and CDR2: SGHRS, YFSETQ.